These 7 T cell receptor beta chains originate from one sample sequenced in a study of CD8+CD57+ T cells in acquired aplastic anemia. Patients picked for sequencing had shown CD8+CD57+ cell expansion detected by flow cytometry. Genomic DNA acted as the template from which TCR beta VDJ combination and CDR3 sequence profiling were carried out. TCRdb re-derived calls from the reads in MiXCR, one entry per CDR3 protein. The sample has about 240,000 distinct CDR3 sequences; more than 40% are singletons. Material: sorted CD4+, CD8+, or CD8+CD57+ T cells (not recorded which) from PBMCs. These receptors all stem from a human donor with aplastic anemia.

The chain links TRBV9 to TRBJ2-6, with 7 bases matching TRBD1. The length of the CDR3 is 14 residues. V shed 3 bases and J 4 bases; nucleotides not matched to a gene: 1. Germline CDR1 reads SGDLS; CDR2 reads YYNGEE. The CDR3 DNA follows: TGTGCCAGCAGCGCGGGACAGGGGGCCAACGTCCTGACTTTC. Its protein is CASSAGQGANVLTF. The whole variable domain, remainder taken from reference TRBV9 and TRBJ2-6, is DSGVTQTPKHLITATGQRVTLRCSPRSGDLSVYWYQQSLDQGLQFLIQYYNGEERAKGNILERFSAQQFPDLHSELNLSSLELGDSALYFCASSAGQGANVLTFGAGSRLTVL.

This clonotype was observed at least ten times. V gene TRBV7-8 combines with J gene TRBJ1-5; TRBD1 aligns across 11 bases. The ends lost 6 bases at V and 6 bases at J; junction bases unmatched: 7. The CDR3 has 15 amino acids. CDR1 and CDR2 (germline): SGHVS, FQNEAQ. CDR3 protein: CASSLDRGRGQPQHF. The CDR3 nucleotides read TGTGCCAGCAGTTTGGACAGGGGGCGCGGTCAGCCCCAGCATTTT.

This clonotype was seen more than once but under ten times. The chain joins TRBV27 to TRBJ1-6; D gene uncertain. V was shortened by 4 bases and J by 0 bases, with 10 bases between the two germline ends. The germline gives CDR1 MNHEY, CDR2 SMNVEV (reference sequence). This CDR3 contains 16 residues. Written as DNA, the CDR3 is TGTGCCAGCAGTTCTCCCAGGAGCTCCTATAATTCACCCCTCCACTTT. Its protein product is CASSSPRSSYNSPLHF.

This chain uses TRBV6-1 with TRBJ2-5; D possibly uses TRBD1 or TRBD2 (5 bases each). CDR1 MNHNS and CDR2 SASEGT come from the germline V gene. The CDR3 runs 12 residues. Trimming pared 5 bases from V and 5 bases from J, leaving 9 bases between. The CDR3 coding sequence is TGTGCCAGCAGTACGGGACGGGAGACCCAGTACTTC. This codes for CASSTGRETQYF.

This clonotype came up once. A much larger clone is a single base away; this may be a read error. The CDR3 nucleotides are TGTGCCAGCAGTGAAACAGGCGGTTCCTGCGAGCAGTACTTC. Translation: CASSETGGSCEQYF. The rearrangement uses TRBV6-1 and TRBJ2-7, with D perhaps TRBD1 (5 bases). Germline V CDR1 and CDR2: MNHNS, SASEGT. The CDR3 totals 14 residues.

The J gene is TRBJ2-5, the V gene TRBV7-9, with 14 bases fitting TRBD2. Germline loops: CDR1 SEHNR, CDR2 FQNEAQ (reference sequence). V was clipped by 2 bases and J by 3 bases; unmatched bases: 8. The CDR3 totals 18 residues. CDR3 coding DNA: TGTGCCAGCAGCTTATCCGGGACTAGCGGGAGATACGAAGAGACCCAGTACTTC. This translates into CASSLSGTSGRYEETQYF.

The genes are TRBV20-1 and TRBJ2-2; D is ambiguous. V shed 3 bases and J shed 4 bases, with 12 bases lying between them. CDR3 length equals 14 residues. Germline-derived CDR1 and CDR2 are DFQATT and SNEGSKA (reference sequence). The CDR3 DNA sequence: TGCAGTGCTAGTAATCCAGCAGTCACCGGGGAGCTGTTTTTT. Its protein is CSASNPAVTGELFF.